The clone carrying this T cell receptor beta chain was picked up a small number of times. Its specificity is not known. The CDR3 has 13 amino acids. The germline V gene encodes CDR1 SGHVS and CDR2 FNYEAQ. V dropped 5 bases and J dropped 5 bases, with 9 bases sitting between them. TCRdb redid the calling of the reads with MiXCR, one entry per CDR3 protein. The data hold 830,000 or so distinct CDR3 sequences, with 32% observed a single time. The entry originates in a study of T cell repertoires in cytomegalovirus infection. Turning to the study itself: CMV epitopes, recently identified HLA-C-restricted and well-studied HLA-B-restricted, were used. Both CMV infection and a matching HLA type were indicated by public TCR beta signatures.

Study outcomes and limitations: HLA-C-restricted CMV clonotypes gave the most frequent clonotype in two of eight donors.

The starting material was cultured CD8+ T cells from PBMCs, obtained from culture after CMV antigen stimulation. The J gene is TRBJ2-2, the V gene TRBV7-6; D tentatively reads TRBD1 or TRBD2 (5 bases each). The TCR sequence derives from a human donor in good health (CMV status not recorded). Some clones in this sample may be carry-over from other donors' samples. CDR3 protein: CASSGGRTGELFF. The CDR3 DNA sequence: TGTGCCAGCAGCGGGGGAAGGACCGGGGAGCTGTTTTTT.